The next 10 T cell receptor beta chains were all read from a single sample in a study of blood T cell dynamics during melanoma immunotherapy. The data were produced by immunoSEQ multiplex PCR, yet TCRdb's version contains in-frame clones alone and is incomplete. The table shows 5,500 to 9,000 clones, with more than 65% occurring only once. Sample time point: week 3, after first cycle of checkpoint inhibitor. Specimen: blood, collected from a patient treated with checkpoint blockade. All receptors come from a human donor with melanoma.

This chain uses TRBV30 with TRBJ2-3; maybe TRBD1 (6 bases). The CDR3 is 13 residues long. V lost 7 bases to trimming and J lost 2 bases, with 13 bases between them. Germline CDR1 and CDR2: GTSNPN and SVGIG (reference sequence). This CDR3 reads CAFDRMFTDTQYF. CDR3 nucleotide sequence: TGTGCCTTTGACAGGATGTTCACAGATACGCAGTATTTT.

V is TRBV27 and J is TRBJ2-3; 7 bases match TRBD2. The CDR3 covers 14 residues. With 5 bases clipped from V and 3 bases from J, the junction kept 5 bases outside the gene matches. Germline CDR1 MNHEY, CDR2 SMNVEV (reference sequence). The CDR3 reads CASSPGGGTDTQYF. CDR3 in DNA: TGTGCCAGCAGTCCTGGGGGGGGGACAGATACGCAGTATTTT.

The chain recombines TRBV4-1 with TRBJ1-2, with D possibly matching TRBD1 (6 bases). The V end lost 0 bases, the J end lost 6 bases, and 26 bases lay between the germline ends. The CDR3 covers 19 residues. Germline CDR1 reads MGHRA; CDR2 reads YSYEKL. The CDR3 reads CASSQDQPLWGGGEDGYTF. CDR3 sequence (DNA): TGCGCCAGCAGCCAAGATCAGCCCCTTTGGGGTGGGGGCGAGGATGGCTACACCTTC.

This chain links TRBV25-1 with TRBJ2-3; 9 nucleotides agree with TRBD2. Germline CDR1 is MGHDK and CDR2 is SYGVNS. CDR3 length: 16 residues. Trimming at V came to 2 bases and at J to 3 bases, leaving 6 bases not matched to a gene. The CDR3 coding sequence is TGTGCCAGCAGTGAACCTCTAGCGGGGAGAACAGATACGCAGTATTTT. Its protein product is CASSEPLAGRTDTQYF. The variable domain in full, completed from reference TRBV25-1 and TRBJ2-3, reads EADIYQTPRYLVIGTGKKITLECSQTMGHDKMYWYQQDPGMELHLIHYSYGVNSTEKGDLSSESTVSRIRTEHFPLTLESARPSHTSQYLCASSEPLAGRTDTQYFGPGTRLTVL.

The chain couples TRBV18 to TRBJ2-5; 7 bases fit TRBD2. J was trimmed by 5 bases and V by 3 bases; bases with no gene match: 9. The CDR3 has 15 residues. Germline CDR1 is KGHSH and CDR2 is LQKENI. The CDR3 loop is CASSPETTSRETQYF. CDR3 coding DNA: TGTGCCAGCTCACCTGAAACGACTAGCAGGGAGACCCAGTACTTC.

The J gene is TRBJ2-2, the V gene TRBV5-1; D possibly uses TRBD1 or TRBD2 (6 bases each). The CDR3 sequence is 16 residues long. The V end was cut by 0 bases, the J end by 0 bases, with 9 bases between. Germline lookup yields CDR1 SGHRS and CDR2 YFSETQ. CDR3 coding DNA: TGCGCCAGCAGCTTGGTCGGGGGCCCGAACACCGGGGAGCTGTTTTTT. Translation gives CASSLVGGPNTGELFF.

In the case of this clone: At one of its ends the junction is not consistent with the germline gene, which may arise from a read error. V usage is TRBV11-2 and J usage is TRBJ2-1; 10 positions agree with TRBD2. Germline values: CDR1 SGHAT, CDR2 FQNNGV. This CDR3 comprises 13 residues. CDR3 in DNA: TGTGCCACCAGCGGGGGGGCCCACAATGAGCAGTTCTTC. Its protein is CATSGGAHNEQFF.

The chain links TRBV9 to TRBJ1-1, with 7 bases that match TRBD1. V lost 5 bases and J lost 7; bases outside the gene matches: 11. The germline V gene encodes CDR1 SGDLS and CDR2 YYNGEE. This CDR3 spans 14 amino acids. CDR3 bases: TGTGCCAGCAGTAGAGGCAGGGGGGTGGATGAAGCTTTCTTT. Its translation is CASSRGRGVDEAFF. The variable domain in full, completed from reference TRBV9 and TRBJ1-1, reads DSGVTQTPKHLITATGQRVTLRCSPRSGDLSVYWYQQSLDQGLQFLIQYYNGEERAKGNILERFSAQQFPDLHSELNLSSLELGDSALYFCASSRGRGVDEAFFGQGTRLTVV.

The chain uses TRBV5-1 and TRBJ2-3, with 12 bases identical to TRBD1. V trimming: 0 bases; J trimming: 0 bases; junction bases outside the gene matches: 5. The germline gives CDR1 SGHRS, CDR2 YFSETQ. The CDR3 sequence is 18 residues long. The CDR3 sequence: CASSLGDRGPLSTDTQYF. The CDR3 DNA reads TGCGCCAGCAGCTTGGGGGACAGGGGGCCCCTTAGCACAGATACGCAGTATTTT. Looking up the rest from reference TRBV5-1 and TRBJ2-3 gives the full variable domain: KAGVTQTPRYLIKTRGQQVTLSCSPISGHRSVSWYQQTPGQGLQFLFEYFSETQRNKGNFPGRFSGRQFSNSRSEMNVSTLELGDSALYLCASSLGDRGPLSTDTQYFGPGTRLTVL.

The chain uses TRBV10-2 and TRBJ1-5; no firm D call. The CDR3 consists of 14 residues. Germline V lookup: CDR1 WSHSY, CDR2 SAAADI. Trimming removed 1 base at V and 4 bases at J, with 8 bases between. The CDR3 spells CASSELQMNQPQHF. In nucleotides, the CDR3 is TGCGCCAGCAGTGAGTTACAGATGAATCAGCCCCAGCATTTT.